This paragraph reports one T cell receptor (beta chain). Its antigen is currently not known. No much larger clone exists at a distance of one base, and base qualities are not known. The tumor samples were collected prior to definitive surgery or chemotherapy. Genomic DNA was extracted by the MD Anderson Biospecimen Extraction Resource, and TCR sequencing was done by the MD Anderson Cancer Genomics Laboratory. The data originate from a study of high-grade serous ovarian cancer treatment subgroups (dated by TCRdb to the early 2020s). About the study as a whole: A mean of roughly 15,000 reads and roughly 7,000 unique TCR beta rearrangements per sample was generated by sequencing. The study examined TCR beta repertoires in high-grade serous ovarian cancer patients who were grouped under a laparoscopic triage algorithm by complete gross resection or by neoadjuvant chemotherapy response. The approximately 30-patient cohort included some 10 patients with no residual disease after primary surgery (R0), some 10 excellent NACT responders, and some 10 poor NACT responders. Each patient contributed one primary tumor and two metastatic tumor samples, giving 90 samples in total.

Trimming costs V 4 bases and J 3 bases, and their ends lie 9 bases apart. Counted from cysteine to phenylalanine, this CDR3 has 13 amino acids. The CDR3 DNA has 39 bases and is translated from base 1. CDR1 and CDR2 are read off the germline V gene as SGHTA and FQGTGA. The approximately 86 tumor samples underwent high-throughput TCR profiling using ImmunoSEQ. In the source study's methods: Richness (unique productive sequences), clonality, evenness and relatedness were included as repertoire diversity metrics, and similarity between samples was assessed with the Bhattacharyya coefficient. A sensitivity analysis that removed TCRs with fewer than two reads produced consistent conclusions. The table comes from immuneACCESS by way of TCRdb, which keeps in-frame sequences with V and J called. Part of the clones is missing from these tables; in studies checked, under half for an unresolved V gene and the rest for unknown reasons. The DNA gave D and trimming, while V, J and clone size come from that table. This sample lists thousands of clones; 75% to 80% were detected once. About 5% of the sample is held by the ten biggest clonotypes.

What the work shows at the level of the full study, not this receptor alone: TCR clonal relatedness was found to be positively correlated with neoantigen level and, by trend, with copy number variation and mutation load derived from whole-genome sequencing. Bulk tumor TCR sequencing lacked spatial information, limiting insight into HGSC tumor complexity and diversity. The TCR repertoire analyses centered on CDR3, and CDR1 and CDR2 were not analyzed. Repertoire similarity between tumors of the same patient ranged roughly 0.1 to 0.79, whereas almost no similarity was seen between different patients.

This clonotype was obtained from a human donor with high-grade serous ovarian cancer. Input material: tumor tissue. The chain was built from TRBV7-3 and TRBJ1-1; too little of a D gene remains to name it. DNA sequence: TGTGCCAGCAGCTCCCGTAGGGACACTGAAGCTTTCTTT. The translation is CASSSRRDTEAFF.